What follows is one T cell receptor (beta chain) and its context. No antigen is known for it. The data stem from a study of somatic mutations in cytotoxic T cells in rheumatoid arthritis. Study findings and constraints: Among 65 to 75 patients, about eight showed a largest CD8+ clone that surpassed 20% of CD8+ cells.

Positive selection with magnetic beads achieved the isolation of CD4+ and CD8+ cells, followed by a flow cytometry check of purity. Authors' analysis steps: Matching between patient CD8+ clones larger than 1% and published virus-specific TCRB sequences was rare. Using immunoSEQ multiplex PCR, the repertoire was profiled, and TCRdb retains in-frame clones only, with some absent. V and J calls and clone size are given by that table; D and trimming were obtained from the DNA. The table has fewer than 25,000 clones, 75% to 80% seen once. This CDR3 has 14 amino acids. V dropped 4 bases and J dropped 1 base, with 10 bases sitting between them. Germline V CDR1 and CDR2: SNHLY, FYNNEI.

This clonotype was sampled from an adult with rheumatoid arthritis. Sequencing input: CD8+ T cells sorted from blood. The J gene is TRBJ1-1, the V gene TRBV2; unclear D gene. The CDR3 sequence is CASSALVKNTEAFF. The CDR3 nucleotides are TGTGCCAGCAGTGCTTTAGTGAAGAACACTGAAGCTTTCTTT.